This T cell receptor beta chain derives from a study of technical replicates of blood from several donors. This clone came up a few times. Assay used: immunoSEQ multiplex PCR; TCRdb lists only in-frame clones, some missing. The sample gives 100,000 or so clones, about 95% of which show up once; about 0.36% is in the top ten. The CDR3 is 14 residues long. The germline V gene encodes CDR1 SEHNR and CDR2 FQNEAQ (reference sequence). Trimming took off 2 bases at V and 2 bases at J, with 8 bases between the two ends. This TCR was recovered from a human donor in good health. This rearrangement joins TRBV7-9 to TRBJ2-3; unclear D gene. The specimen was T cells isolated from PBMCs. CDR3 bases: TGTGCCAGCAGCTTATTCGGGTACACAGATACGCAGTATTTT. Protein: CASSLFGYTDTQYF. Looking up the rest from reference TRBV7-9 and TRBJ2-3 gives the full variable domain: DTGVSQNPRHKITKRGQNVTFRCDPISEHNRLYWYRQTLGQGPEFLTYFQNEAQLEKSRLLSDRFSAERPKGSFSTLEIQRTEQGDSAMYLCASSLFGYTDTQYFGPGTRLTVL.